These T cell receptor beta chains were read from a single sample in a study of T-cell reconstitution after alpha-beta-depleted transplantation in children. TCRdb passed the PCR reads through MiXCR, listing each CDR3 protein once. The sample shows approximately 270,000 distinct CDR3 sequences, almost 10% of them seen only once. Sequenced here: PBMCs from the stem cell graft donor, sampled from the stem cell graft. The receptors originated from a human donor who donated a stem cell graft to a child with SCID. CDR3s include the opening cysteine and the closing phenylalanine or tryptophan. The D gene is left open where the match is weak. The size entry is marked missing in some rows and otherwise reads once, few, many or a size class.

J | V | length | D | size | CDR3 | DNA
TRBJ2-2 | TRBV6-4 | 14 | TRBD1 | few | CASRTDRVNGELFF | TGTGCCAGCAGGACGGACAGGGTTAACGGGGAGCTGTTTTTT
TRBJ2-3 | TRBV6-5 | 15 | TRBD1 | many | CASSPKTGSTDTQYF | TGTGCCAGCAGTCCCAAGACAGGGAGTACCGATACGCAGTATTTT
TRBJ1-6 | TRBV5-1 | 15 | . | many | CASSLDQGRDSPLHF | TGCGCCAGCAGCTTGGATCAGGGTAGGGATTCACCCCTCCACTTT
TRBJ2-7 | TRBV27 | 14 | TRBD1 | . | CASSLGDRVYEQYF | TGTGCCAGCAGTTTAGGGGACAGGGTATACGAGCAGTACTTC
TRBJ2-7 | TRBV5-1 | 14 | . | few | CASSFSAGPYEQYF | TGCGCCAGCAGCTTCTCAGCGGGTCCCTACGAGCAGTACTTC
TRBJ2-7 | TRBV20-1 | 13 | . | . | CSARPSYVYEQYF | TGCAGTGCTAGGCCTAGCTATGTCTACGAGCAGTACTTC
TRBJ1-2 | TRBV12-3/TRBV12-4 | 14 | . | many | CASLWARGFSGYTF | TGTGCCAGCTTATGGGCCAGGGGTTTTTCTGGCTACACCTTC
TRBJ2-2 | TRBV3-1 | 15 | . | many | CASSPSLANTGELFF | TGTGCCAGCAGCCCGTCGCTGGCGAACACCGGGGAGCTGTTTTTT
TRBJ1-1 | TRBV5-1 | 15 | . | few | CASSLDARMNTEAFF | TGCGCCAGCAGCTTGGACGCCAGGATGAACACTGAAGCTTTCTTT
TRBJ2-4 | TRBV29-1 | 16 | . | . | CSVAGTQGLGKNIQYF | TGCAGCGTTGCCGGGACTCAGGGATTGGGCAAAAACATTCAGTACTTC
TRBJ1-1 | TRBV5-1 | 14 | TRBD1 | few | CASSPPDRYTEAFF | TGCGCCAGCAGCCCTCCGGACAGGTACACTGAAGCTTTCTTT
TRBJ1-4 | TRBV5-4 | 15 | TRBD1 | . | CASSLFTGANEKLFF | TGTGCCAGCAGCTTGTTTACAGGGGCGAATGAAAAACTGTTTTTT
TRBJ1-6 | TRBV6-2/TRBV6-3 | 14 | . | few | CASSYSGRASPLHF | TGTGCCAGCAGTTACTCGGGGAGGGCATCACCCCTCCACTTT
TRBJ1-1 | TRBV6-1 | 15 | TRBD1 | few | CASSGGRLGTDEAFF | TGTGCCAGCAGTGGAGGCCGCTTAGGGACAGACGAAGCTTTCTTT
TRBJ2-3 | TRBV5-1 | 18 | TRBD1 | few | CASSFWPRVGQGADTQYF | TGCGCCAGCAGCTTCTGGCCCAGAGTGGGACAGGGGGCAGATACGCAGTATTTT
TRBJ2-1 | TRBV24-1 | 12 | TRBD2 | few | CATSWGGYEQFF | TGTGCCACCTCATGGGGGGGGTATGAGCAGTTCTTC
TRBJ1-6 | TRBV7-3 | 16 | . | few | CASSLFGAVGGSSLHF | TGTGCCAGCAGCTTATTCGGGGCCGTTGGTGGGTCGTCCCTCCACTTT
TRBJ2-2 | TRBV11-2 | 20 | TRBD2 | once | CASGFGGKRGSPLGTGELFF | TGTGCCAGCGGCTTTGGTGGGAAGCGGGGGTCCCCTTTGGGCACCGGGGAGCTGTTTTTT